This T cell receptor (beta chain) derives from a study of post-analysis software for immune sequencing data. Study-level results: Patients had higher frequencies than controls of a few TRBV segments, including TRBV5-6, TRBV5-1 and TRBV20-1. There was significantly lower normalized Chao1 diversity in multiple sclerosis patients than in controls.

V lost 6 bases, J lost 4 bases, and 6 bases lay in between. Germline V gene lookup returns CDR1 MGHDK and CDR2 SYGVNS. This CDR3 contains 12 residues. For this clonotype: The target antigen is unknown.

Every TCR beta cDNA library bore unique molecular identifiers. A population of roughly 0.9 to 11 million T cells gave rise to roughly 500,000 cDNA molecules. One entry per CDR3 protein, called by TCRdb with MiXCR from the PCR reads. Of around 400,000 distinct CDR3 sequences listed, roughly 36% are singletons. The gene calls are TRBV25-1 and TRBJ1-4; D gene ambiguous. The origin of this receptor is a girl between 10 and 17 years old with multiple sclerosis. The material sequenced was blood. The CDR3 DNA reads TGTGCCAGCAGGGGTTATAATGAAAAACTGTTTTTT. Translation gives CASRGYNEKLFF. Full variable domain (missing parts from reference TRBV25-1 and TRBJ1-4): EADIYQTPRYLVIGTGKKITLECSQTMGHDKMYWYQQDPGMELHLIHYSYGVNSTEKGDLSSESTVSRIRTEHFPLTLESARPSHTSQYLCASRGYNEKLFFGSGTQLSVL.